Listed below are T cell receptor beta chains from one sample, sequenced in a study of B cell selection in AIRE deficiency. Sequencing was performed with immunoSEQ multiplex PCR; in TCRdb, only in-frame clones are kept and a portion is missing. The data show some 22,000 clones, about 96% seen once. Sequences were obtained from CD4+CD127+ conventional T cells sorted from PBMCs. All receptors come from a human donor in good health. CDR3s include the opening cysteine and the closing phenylalanine or tryptophan. D genes are given only for firm matches. A row's size may be missing; if present it is once, few, many or a size class.

v_gene	j_gene	abundance	d_gene	CDR3nt	CDR3aa
TRBV7-3	TRBJ1-1	-	TRBD1	TGTGCCAGCAGCCCGGGGACAGACACTGAAGCTTTCTTT	CASSPGTDTEAFF
TRBV29-1	TRBJ2-1	-	-	TGCAGCGTTTGGATTCCTTCAGGCAGGAGCTCCTACAATGAGCAGTTCTTC	CSVWIPSGRSSYNEQFF
TRBV6-5	TRBJ1-5	-	TRBD1	TGTGCCAGCAGATCCCCAGGGGGTGGGAATCAGCCCCAGCATTTT	CASRSPGGGNQPQHF
TRBV6-1	TRBJ1-2	once	-	TGTGCCAGCACCCTAGCCTATGGCTACACCTTC	CASTLAYGYTF
TRBV11-2	TRBJ2-4	-	-	TGTGCCAGCAGCTTAGATTTCCGGGGGTTAGGCAAAAACATTCAGTACTTC	CASSLDFRGLGKNIQYF
TRBV13	TRBJ2-6	-	-	TGTGCCAGCAGCTTAGGGGCAAGGCTAACCAACGTCCTGACTTTC	CASSLGARLTNVLTF
TRBV2	TRBJ2-3	-	TRBD2	TGTGCCAGCGGGGGGGACTCCACAGATACGCAGTATTTT	CASGGDSTDTQYF
TRBV2	TRBJ2-1	-	TRBD2	TGTGCCAGCCGAACTAGCGGGGGGTATTACAATGAGCAGTTCTTC	CASRTSGGYYNEQFF
TRBV11-3	TRBJ1-1	-	TRBD1	TGTGCCAGCAGCAGGACAGGGCCCGGCACTGAAGCTTTCTTT	CASSRTGPGTEAFF
TRBV5-1	TRBJ1-4	-	-	TGCGCCAGCAGCCCGGGGTATACCCGGGGTCGGGAAAAACTGTTTTTT	CASSPGYTRGREKLFF
TRBV2	TRBJ1-1	-	-	TGTGCCGAGACAGTCGCTGGGAACACTGAAGCTTTCTTT	CAETVAGNTEAFF
TRBV7-2	TRBJ2-7	-	-	TGTGCCAGCAGCGTTCAGACGTACTACGAGCAGTACTTC	CASSVQTYYEQYF
TRBV12-5	TRBJ2-3	-	-	TGTGCTAGTGGTTTGGACCTACGCACAGATACGCAGTATTTT	CASGLDLRTDTQYF
TRBV5-6	TRBJ2-5	-	-	TGTGCCAGCAGGGGCAGGGAAGAGACCCAGTACTTC	CASRGREETQYF
TRBV30	TRBJ1-5	-	-	TGTGCCTGGAAGGGACACGAAGATCAGCCCCAGCATTTT	CAWKGHEDQPQHF
TRBV5-4	TRBJ1-1	once	TRBD1	TGTGCCAGCAGCTCTCCGGACAGGGGGACGGTTGAAGCTTTCTTT	CASSSPDRGTVEAFF
TRBV20-1	TRBJ1-1	-	-	TGCAGTGCTAGCCAGGGAACTGAAGCTTTCTTT	CSASQGTEAFF
TRBV6-5	TRBJ1-2	-	-	TGTGCCAGCAGTTACGCAGGGAGATATGGCTACACCTTC	CASSYAGRYGYTF
TRBV5-6	TRBJ2-2	-	-	TGTGCCAGCAGCTTGGGTCCGACTCCGAGGGAGCTGTTTTTT	CASSLGPTPRELFF
TRBV2	TRBJ1-2	-	-	TGTGCCAGCAGTGAAATACCGAGCTATGGCTACACCTTC	CASSEIPSYGYTF
TRBV19	TRBJ1-1	-	-	TGTGCCAGTAGTGAACAAGGGGGTACTGAAGCTTTCTTT	CASSEQGGTEAFF
TRBV6-5	TRBJ1-1	-	-	TGTGCCAGCAGTTACTCGAGGGGAGGGAACACTGAAGCTTTCTTT	CASSYSRGGNTEAFF
TRBV6-6	TRBJ1-4	-	-	TGTGCCAGCAGTTACCGCCTTAATGAAAAACTGTTTTTT	CASSYRLNEKLFF
TRBV5-5	TRBJ1-5	-	-	TGTGCCAGCAGCGTTGGGGCGGACATGAGGGTATCGCCCCAGCATTTT	CASSVGADMRVSPQHF
TRBV6-1	TRBJ1-4	-	-	TGTGCCAGCAGTGAAGTGGTCGATGAAAAACTGTTTTTT	CASSEVVDEKLFF